This TCR beta chain was obtained from a study of early T cells in non-severe SARS-CoV-2 infection. This clonotype was counted at least ten times. TCRdb re-analysed the 5' RACE reads in MiXCR, keeping a single row per CDR3 protein. The sample carries about 80,000 distinct CDR3 sequences, about an eighth recorded once. The sample comprised whole blood. The receptor was isolated from an adult who was a healthcare worker with PCR-confirmed SARS-CoV-2 infection or an uninfected control (not recorded which).

CDR3 in amino acids: CAWTNVGTGYYGYTF. The CDR3 DNA follows: TGTGCCTGGACTAACGTAGGGACAGGGTACTATGGCTACACCTTC. The chain recombines TRBV30 with TRBJ1-2; 9 bases fit TRBD1. Germline-derived CDR1 and CDR2 are GTSNPN and SVGIG (reference sequence). The J segment lost 3 bases and the V segment lost 4 bases, leaving 9 bases of the junction unmatched. CDR3 length: 15 residues. Full variable domain (rest looked up from reference TRBV30 and TRBJ1-2): SQTIHQWPATLVQPVGSPLSLECTVEGTSNPNLYWYRQAAGRGLQLLFYSVGIGQISSEVPQNLSASRPQDRQFILSSKKLLLSDSGFYLCAWTNVGTGYYGYTFGSGTRLTVV.